This T cell receptor (beta chain) was recorded in a study of T-cell reconstitution after alpha-beta-depleted transplantation in children. General study results and limits: Most T-cell counts and diversity one year after the transplant came from T cells that were newly produced. Surviving recipient T cells and thymic progenitors produced the high day-60 TCRbeta diversity seen in some patients. At around two months after transplant, the alpha-beta T cells were reportedly derived from several hundred expanded clones that came from non-depleted graft cells.

This CDR3 is 15 amino acids long. Trimming left V 5 bases short and J 2 bases short, with 14 bases between. CDR1 and CDR2 from the germline V gene are MNHNS and SASEGT. TCRbeta library construction was performed incorporating unique molecular identifiers. TCRdb re-called the PCR reads through MiXCR, storing one row per CDR3 protein. The sample has just over 950,000 distinct CDR3 sequences; around 30% are singletons. As to this clonotype: Its antigen remains unknown.

The sequence derives from a boy less than two years old who had a stem cell transplant for SCID, so the T cells may come from the graft donor. Sequenced here: PBMCs, mostly from graft donor cells, sampled 360 days after TCRalphabeta/CD19-depleted stem cell transplant. The rearrangement joins TRBV6-1 to TRBJ2-3, with D possibly being TRBD2 (6 bases). CDR3 sequence (DNA): TGTGCCAGCAGTCCCGGACTAACCCCCACAGATACGCAGTATTTT. The encoded protein is CASSPGLTPTDTQYF.